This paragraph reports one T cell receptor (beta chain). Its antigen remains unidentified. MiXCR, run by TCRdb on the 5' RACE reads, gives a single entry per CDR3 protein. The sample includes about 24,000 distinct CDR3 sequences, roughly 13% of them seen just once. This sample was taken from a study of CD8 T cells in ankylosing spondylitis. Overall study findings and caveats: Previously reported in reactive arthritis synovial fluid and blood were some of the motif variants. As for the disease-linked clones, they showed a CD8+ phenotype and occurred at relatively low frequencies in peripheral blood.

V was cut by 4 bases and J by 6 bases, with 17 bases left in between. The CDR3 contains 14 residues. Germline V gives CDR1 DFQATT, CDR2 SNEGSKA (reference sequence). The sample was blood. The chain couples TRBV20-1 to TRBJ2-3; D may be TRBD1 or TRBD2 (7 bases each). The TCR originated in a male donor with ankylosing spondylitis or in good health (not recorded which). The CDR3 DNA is TGCAGTGCTACCAGGGGGGGGCGCGGCGATACGCAGTATTTT. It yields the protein CSATRGGRGDTQYF.